Listed below are T cell receptor beta chains from one sample, sequenced in a study of identical twins. TCRdb reanalysed the 5' RACE reads using MiXCR and keeps one entry per CDR3 protein. This repertoire shows approximately 630,000 distinct CDR3 sequences, roughly 7.1% found once; its top ten account for about 1.6%. These data are also associated with another study on yellow fever vaccine responses in identical twins.

Sequencing used PBMCs. The receptors originated from a woman under 30 in good health. CDR3s include the opening cysteine and the closing phenylalanine or tryptophan. A D gene is named only where the DNA matches it firmly. Clone size is not always given. Where it is, it says once, few, many or a class for expanded clones.

clone size: many
J gene: TRBJ1-5
CDR3 length: 14
V gene: TRBV12-3/TRBV12-4
D gene: .
CDR3 protein: CASRGGRANQPQHF
CDR3 DNA: TGTGCCAGCAGGGGAGGACGGGCCAATCAGCCCCAGCATTTT

clone size: .
J gene: TRBJ2-7
CDR3 length: 12
V gene: TRBV29-1
D gene: .
CDR3 protein: CSVVEVTGEQYF
CDR3 DNA: TGCAGCGTTGTTGAGGTGACGGGCGAGCAGTACTTC

clone size: many
J gene: TRBJ2-7
CDR3 length: 15
V gene: TRBV4-1
D gene: TRBD2
CDR3 protein: CASSRRLAGVDEQYF
CDR3 DNA: TGCGCCAGCAGCCGCAGACTAGCGGGAGTGGACGAGCAGTACTTC

clone size: .
J gene: TRBJ2-5
CDR3 length: 15
V gene: TRBV3-1
D gene: TRBD2
CDR3 protein: CASSQTSGGAETQYF
CDR3 DNA: TGTGCCAGCAGCCAAACTAGCGGGGGGGCGGAGACCCAGTACTTC

clone size: .
J gene: TRBJ2-2
CDR3 length: 16
V gene: TRBV6-1
D gene: .
CDR3 protein: CASSKLSKENTGELFF
CDR3 DNA: TGTGCCAGCAGCAAGTTGTCCAAAGAGAACACCGGGGAGCTGTTTTTT

clone size: many
J gene: TRBJ1-3
CDR3 length: 15
V gene: TRBV6-5
D gene: .
CDR3 protein: CASSYAPSSGNTIYF
CDR3 DNA: TGTGCCAGCAGTTACGCCCCGAGCTCTGGAAACACCATATATTTT

clone size: .
J gene: TRBJ2-7
CDR3 length: 11
V gene: TRBV6-6
D gene: .
CDR3 protein: CASSSIGEQYF
CDR3 DNA: TGTGCCAGCAGTTCCATTGGGGAGCAGTACTTC

clone size: few
J gene: TRBJ2-4
CDR3 length: 16
V gene: TRBV28
D gene: TRBD1
CDR3 protein: CASSLTPGQGENIQYF
CDR3 DNA: TGTGCCAGCAGTTTGACGCCCGGACAGGGAGAAAACATTCAGTACTTC

clone size: many
J gene: TRBJ2-5
CDR3 length: 16
V gene: TRBV7-6
D gene: .
CDR3 protein: CASSLVKLAGQETQYF
CDR3 DNA: TGTGCCAGCAGCTTAGTGAAGTTGGCAGGACAAGAGACCCAGTACTTC

clone size: few
J gene: TRBJ2-2
CDR3 length: 19
V gene: TRBV10-3
D gene: TRBD2
CDR3 protein: CATLPTGTSGRRNTGELFF
CDR3 DNA: TGTGCCACCCTACCAACCGGGACTAGCGGACGACGAAACACCGGGGAGCTGTTTTTT

clone size: few
J gene: TRBJ2-3
CDR3 length: 13
V gene: TRBV12-3/TRBV12-4
D gene: .
CDR3 protein: CASRYGAGDTQYF
CDR3 DNA: TGTGCCAGCCGCTATGGGGCCGGGGATACGCAGTATTTT

clone size: .
J gene: TRBJ2-3
CDR3 length: 15
V gene: TRBV5-1
D gene: .
CDR3 protein: CASSLAATSTDTQYF
CDR3 DNA: TGCGCCAGCAGCTTGGCCGCGACTAGCACAGATACGCAGTATTTT

clone size: few
J gene: TRBJ2-1
CDR3 length: 17
V gene: TRBV4-1
D gene: TRBD2
CDR3 protein: CASSQVSLWGGVNEQFF
CDR3 DNA: TGCGCCAGCAGCCAAGTTAGCTTGTGGGGGGGTGTGAATGAGCAGTTCTTC

clone size: many
J gene: TRBJ2-4
CDR3 length: 15
V gene: TRBV7-9
D gene: TRBD2
CDR3 protein: CASSLAAGGENIQYF
CDR3 DNA: TGTGCCAGCAGCTTAGCAGCGGGAGGGGAAAACATTCAGTACTTC

clone size: many
J gene: TRBJ1-5
CDR3 length: 14
V gene: TRBV7-9
D gene: .
CDR3 protein: CASSLPGRGQPQHF
CDR3 DNA: TGTGCCAGCAGCTTACCAGGGAGGGGACAGCCCCAGCATTTT

clone size: .
J gene: TRBJ2-3
CDR3 length: 15
V gene: TRBV20-1
D gene: TRBD2
CDR3 protein: CSASLAGVFTDTQYF
CDR3 DNA: TGCAGTGCTAGTCTAGCGGGAGTCTTTACAGATACGCAGTATTTT

clone size: many
J gene: TRBJ2-7
CDR3 length: 15
V gene: TRBV29-1
D gene: .
CDR3 protein: CSVEDLAGRPYEQYF
CDR3 DNA: TGCAGCGTTGAAGATCTGGCGGGACGGCCCTACGAGCAGTACTTC

clone size: few
J gene: TRBJ2-1
CDR3 length: 15
V gene: TRBV15
D gene: TRBD2
CDR3 protein: CATRPGLAAHNEQFF
CDR3 DNA: TGTGCCACCAGGCCGGGACTAGCGGCCCACAATGAGCAGTTCTTC

clone size: few
J gene: TRBJ1-2
CDR3 length: 17
V gene: TRBV6-2/TRBV6-3
D gene: TRBD1
CDR3 protein: CASSYSRDRGLHYGYTF
CDR3 DNA: TGTGCCAGCAGTTACTCCCGGGACAGGGGGCTTCACTATGGCTACACCTTC

clone size: few
J gene: TRBJ2-1
CDR3 length: 13
V gene: TRBV12-3/TRBV12-4
D gene: .
CDR3 protein: CASSPSWGSEQFF
CDR3 DNA: TGTGCCAGCAGTCCCTCATGGGGGAGTGAGCAGTTCTTC

clone size: few
J gene: TRBJ2-3
CDR3 length: 17
V gene: TRBV10-3
D gene: .
CDR3 protein: CAITRGAGAASTDTQYF
CDR3 DNA: TGTGCCATCACCAGGGGGGCTGGGGCTGCTAGCACAGATACGCAGTATTTT

clone size: many
J gene: TRBJ1-2
CDR3 length: 14
V gene: TRBV20-1
D gene: TRBD1
CDR3 protein: CSARSSGDREGYTF
CDR3 DNA: TGCAGTGCTAGATCCAGTGGGGACAGGGAAGGCTACACCTTC

clone size: many
J gene: TRBJ1-5
CDR3 length: 15
V gene: TRBV5-1
D gene: .
CDR3 protein: CASSFEGLSNQPQHF
CDR3 DNA: TGCGCCAGCAGCTTCGAGGGGTTGAGCAATCAGCCCCAGCATTTT

clone size: many
J gene: TRBJ1-2
CDR3 length: 16
V gene: TRBV6-1
D gene: TRBD1
CDR3 protein: CASSQGTGGGINGYTF
CDR3 DNA: TGTGCCAGCAGTCAAGGGACAGGGGGCGGAATTAATGGCTACACCTTC

clone size: few
J gene: TRBJ1-4
CDR3 length: 14
V gene: TRBV5-1
D gene: .
CDR3 protein: CASSLLVFGEKLFF
CDR3 DNA: TGCGCCAGCAGCTTGCTTGTTTTCGGTGAAAAACTGTTTTTT

clone size: many
J gene: TRBJ2-4
CDR3 length: 17
V gene: TRBV28
D gene: TRBD1
CDR3 protein: CASSLEGASGTKNIQYF
CDR3 DNA: TGTGCCAGCAGTTTAGAGGGGGCCTCGGGGACCAAAAACATTCAGTACTTC

clone size: few
J gene: TRBJ2-7
CDR3 length: 14
V gene: TRBV9
D gene: .
CDR3 protein: CASSVDFGSYEQYF
CDR3 DNA: TGTGCCAGCAGCGTAGATTTTGGTTCCTACGAGCAGTACTTC

clone size: many
J gene: TRBJ1-5
CDR3 length: 14
V gene: TRBV2
D gene: .
CDR3 protein: CASSDVSGDQPQHF
CDR3 DNA: TGTGCCAGCAGTGACGTGAGTGGGGATCAGCCCCAGCATTTT

clone size: .
J gene: TRBJ2-7
CDR3 length: 13
V gene: TRBV21-1
D gene: .
CDR3 protein: CASIGQGFNEQYF
CDR3 DNA: TGTGCCAGCATAGGACAGGGGTTCAACGAGCAGTACTTC

clone size: .
J gene: TRBJ1-2
CDR3 length: 14
V gene: TRBV5-1
D gene: .
CDR3 protein: CASSLTTADGGYTF
CDR3 DNA: TGCGCCAGCAGCTTAACTACAGCCGACGGAGGCTACACCTTC

clone size: .
J gene: TRBJ2-1
CDR3 length: 16
V gene: TRBV6-1
D gene: TRBD2
CDR3 protein: CASSEEREAPYNEQFF
CDR3 DNA: TGTGCCAGCAGTGAAGAGCGGGAGGCCCCCTACAATGAGCAGTTCTTC

clone size: .
J gene: TRBJ2-5
CDR3 length: 12
V gene: TRBV29-1
D gene: .
CDR3 protein: CSVGLYQETQYF
CDR3 DNA: TGCAGCGTTGGACTTTACCAAGAGACCCAGTACTTC

clone size: few
J gene: TRBJ1-6
CDR3 length: 13
V gene: TRBV5-1
D gene: .
CDR3 protein: CASTDPGDSPLHF
CDR3 DNA: TGCGCCAGCACAGACCCAGGGGATTCACCCCTCCACTTT

clone size: many
J gene: TRBJ2-3
CDR3 length: 17
V gene: TRBV29-1
D gene: TRBD2
CDR3 protein: CSVEGTSGRAGEDTQYF
CDR3 DNA: TGCAGCGTTGAAGGGACTAGCGGGAGGGCCGGGGAAGATACGCAGTATTTT

clone size: .
J gene: TRBJ2-1
CDR3 length: 17
V gene: TRBV20-1
D gene: .
CDR3 protein: CSARDRSLMSSYNEQFF
CDR3 DNA: TGCAGTGCTAGAGATCGGTCGCTAATGAGCTCCTACAATGAGCAGTTCTTC

clone size: .
J gene: TRBJ2-5
CDR3 length: 14
V gene: TRBV5-1
D gene: TRBD2
CDR3 protein: CASSRRAGEETQYF
CDR3 DNA: TGCGCCAGCAGCCGACGCGCGGGAGAAGAGACCCAGTACTTC

clone size: many
J gene: TRBJ2-1
CDR3 length: 12
V gene: TRBV12-3/TRBV12-4
D gene: .
CDR3 protein: CASSPLSDEQFF
CDR3 DNA: TGTGCCAGCAGTCCCTTGTCCGATGAGCAGTTCTTC

clone size: many
J gene: TRBJ2-5
CDR3 length: 15
V gene: TRBV12-3/TRBV12-4
D gene: .
CDR3 protein: CASSLGQTLQETQYF
CDR3 DNA: TGTGCCAGCAGTTTGGGGCAGACCCTCCAAGAGACCCAGTACTTC

clone size: .
J gene: TRBJ2-1
CDR3 length: 19
V gene: TRBV12-3/TRBV12-4
D gene: .
CDR3 protein: CASSQTWGRGPSSYNEQFF
CDR3 DNA: TGTGCCAGCAGCCAGACATGGGGACGAGGGCCGAGCTCCTACAATGAGCAGTTCTTC

clone size: many
J gene: TRBJ2-3
CDR3 length: 13
V gene: TRBV20-1
D gene: TRBD2
CDR3 protein: CSAASGDTDTQYF
CDR3 DNA: TGCAGTGCTGCTAGCGGAGACACAGATACGCAGTATTTT

clone size: many
J gene: TRBJ1-2
CDR3 length: 14
V gene: TRBV12-3/TRBV12-4
D gene: TRBD1
CDR3 protein: CASRYTGGDYGYTF
CDR3 DNA: TGTGCCAGCAGGTATACAGGGGGCGACTATGGCTACACCTTC

clone size: .
J gene: TRBJ2-3
CDR3 length: 13
V gene: TRBV29-1
D gene: .
CDR3 protein: CSVGRASTDTQYF
CDR3 DNA: TGCAGCGTTGGCAGGGCGAGCACAGATACGCAGTATTTT

clone size: .
J gene: TRBJ2-5
CDR3 length: 14
V gene: TRBV20-1
D gene: .
CDR3 protein: CSAPVLALKETQYF
CDR3 DNA: TGCAGTGCGCCCGTCCTTGCGTTGAAAGAGACCCAGTACTTC

clone size: many
J gene: TRBJ2-4
CDR3 length: 17
V gene: TRBV4-1
D gene: .
CDR3 protein: CASSQVIGGLAKNIQYF
CDR3 DNA: TGCGCCAGCAGCCAAGTAATAGGAGGTCTAGCCAAAAACATTCAGTACTTC

clone size: .
J gene: TRBJ1-6
CDR3 length: 15
V gene: TRBV12-3/TRBV12-4
D gene: .
CDR3 protein: CASSLVEGVYSPLHF
CDR3 DNA: TGTGCCAGCAGTTTAGTGGAGGGGGTTTATTCACCCCTCCACTTT

clone size: few
J gene: TRBJ1-6
CDR3 length: 16
V gene: TRBV12-3/TRBV12-4
D gene: .
CDR3 protein: CASSLRGVLYNSPLHF
CDR3 DNA: TGTGCCAGCAGTTTACGAGGGGTCCTCTATAATTCACCCCTCCACTTT

clone size: .
J gene: TRBJ2-6
CDR3 length: 17
V gene: TRBV12-3/TRBV12-4
D gene: TRBD1
CDR3 protein: CASSQGTVSSGANVLTF
CDR3 DNA: TGTGCCAGCAGTCAGGGGACAGTCTCCTCTGGGGCCAACGTCCTGACTTTC

clone size: .
J gene: TRBJ2-5
CDR3 length: 20
V gene: TRBV11-2
D gene: TRBD2
CDR3 protein: CASSLEFPTSGRAPQETQYF
CDR3 DNA: TGTGCCAGCAGCTTAGAATTTCCGACTAGCGGGAGGGCGCCCCAAGAGACCCAGTACTTC

clone size: .
J gene: TRBJ2-1
CDR3 length: 15
V gene: TRBV20-1
D gene: TRBD2
CDR3 protein: CSARDSGDTYNEQIF
CDR3 DNA: TGCAGTGCTAGAGATAGCGGGGACACCTACAATGAGCAGATCTTC

clone size: many
J gene: TRBJ2-3
CDR3 length: 17
V gene: TRBV11-1
D gene: .
CDR3 protein: CASSLASPGACTDTQYF
CDR3 DNA: TGTGCCAGCAGCTTAGCGTCCCCAGGGGCCTGCACAGATACGCAGTATTTT

clone size: few
J gene: TRBJ2-1
CDR3 length: 12
V gene: TRBV9
D gene: .
CDR3 protein: CASSVGSNEQFF
CDR3 DNA: TGTGCCAGCAGCGTAGGGAGTAATGAGCAGTTCTTC

clone size: few
J gene: TRBJ1-1
CDR3 length: 14
V gene: TRBV12-3/TRBV12-4
D gene: TRBD1
CDR3 protein: CASIPTGRATEAFF
CDR3 DNA: TGTGCCAGCATCCCGACAGGGAGGGCCACTGAAGCTTTCTTT

clone size: many
J gene: TRBJ2-1
CDR3 length: 13
V gene: TRBV5-1
D gene: .
CDR3 protein: CASSLAGWDEQFF
CDR3 DNA: TGCGCCAGCAGCTTGGCTGGCTGGGATGAGCAGTTCTTC

clone size: many
J gene: TRBJ1-1
CDR3 length: 10
V gene: TRBV12-3/TRBV12-4
D gene: .
CDR3 protein: CASRITEAFF
CDR3 DNA: TGTGCCAGCAGAATCACTGAAGCTTTCTTT

clone size: many
J gene: TRBJ2-7
CDR3 length: 15
V gene: TRBV20-1
D gene: .
CDR3 protein: CSARVLGREAYEQYF
CDR3 DNA: TGCAGTGCTAGAGTTTTAGGCAGGGAGGCCTACGAGCAGTACTTC

clone size: .
J gene: TRBJ2-2
CDR3 length: 14
V gene: TRBV5-6
D gene: .
CDR3 protein: CASSLRGTGGELFF
CDR3 DNA: TGTGCCAGCAGCTTGCGGGGTACAGGCGGGGAGCTGTTTTTT

clone size: many
J gene: TRBJ2-6
CDR3 length: 18
V gene: TRBV5-1
D gene: .
CDR3 protein: CASSLVDSANSGANVLTF
CDR3 DNA: TGCGCCAGCAGCTTGGTGGACAGCGCCAACTCTGGGGCCAACGTCCTGACTTTC